Following are 11 T cell receptor beta chains from one sample sequenced in a study of T cells in tumors after PD-1 blockade. The repertoire was sequenced with immunoSEQ multiplex PCR; TCRdb's copy has only in-frame clones and lacks some. The top ten clones hold roughly 17% of a sample with about 47,000 clones, roughly three quarters of them seen once. Material: PBMCs, obtained before anti-PD-1 treatment. Every receptor here comes from a human donor with basal cell carcinoma.

The CDR3 protein is CASSLTSGQGNEKLFF. The CDR3 DNA follows: TGCGCCAGCAGCTTGACCTCGGGACAGGGCAATGAAAAACTGTTTTTT. V usage is TRBV5-1 and J usage is TRBJ1-4, with 9 bases identical to TRBD1. The CDR3 spans 16 residues. V was pared by 1 base and J by 5 bases, with 6 bases of the junction left unmatched. Germline V gene lookup returns CDR1 SGHRS and CDR2 YFSETQ.

This clone has a handful of counts. The chain combines TRBV9 with TRBJ2-1; D remains unclear. V was clipped by 0 bases and J by 4 bases, with 5 bases between them. There are 13 residues in the CDR3. Germline CDR1 reads SGDLS; CDR2 reads YYNGEE. CDR3 in DNA: TGTGCCAGCAGCGTAGCACAGTACAATGAGCAGTTCTTC. Its protein is CASSVAQYNEQFF.

CDR3 in amino acids: CSVAGAANEKLFF. Here the CDR3 DNA reads TGCAGCGTAGCAGGGGCTGCTAATGAAAAACTGTTTTTT. The chain couples TRBV29-1 to TRBJ1-4, with D possibly TRBD1 on 6 matching bases. This CDR3 has 13 amino acids. Trimming shortened V by 6 bases and J by 3 bases, and 11 bases separated the two germline ends. Germline assignment: CDR1 SQVTM and CDR2 ANQGSEA.

Points on this clone: In the same sample, other DNA sequences code for this CDR3. This CDR3 is CASSFGKGGSTEAFF. Here the CDR3 DNA reads TGTGCCAGCAGTTTTGGGAAGGGCGGGAGCACTGAAGCTTTCTTT. The rearrangement uses TRBV27 and TRBJ1-1; D gene unclear. The CDR3 length is 15 residues. Trimming removed 3 bases from V and 4 bases from J, with 15 bases in between. Germline V gene data show CDR1 as MNHEY and CDR2 as SMNVEV (reference sequence).

The V call is TRBV14, the J call TRBJ1-1, with TRBD1 matching 7 bases. The ends lost 4 bases at V and 4 bases at J; junction bases unmatched: 9. The CDR3 contains 15 residues. Germline V lookup: CDR1 SGHDN, CDR2 FVKESK. The CDR3 sequence: CASSRTTGFVTEAFF. The DNA for the CDR3 is TGTGCCAGCAGCCGGACGACAGGGTTCGTCACTGAAGCTTTCTTT.

The V call is TRBV19, the J call TRBJ2-6, with 7 nucleotides matching TRBD1. The germline gives CDR1 LNHDA, CDR2 SQIVND (reference sequence). V shed 5 bases and J 2 bases; nucleotides not matched to a gene: 6. This CDR3 region has 16 residues. CDR3 DNA: TGTGCCAGTAGTTCTTTCCAGGGGGCTGGGGCCAACGTCCTGACTTTC. It codes for CASSSFQGAGANVLTF.

The CDR3 is CASSLGTRRSGNTIYF. The CDR3, as DNA: TGTGCCAGCAGCTTAGGGACACGCCGCTCTGGAAACACCATATATTTT. The chain carries TRBV7-9 and TRBJ1-3; D possibly corresponds to TRBD1 (5 bases). Germline CDR1 is SEHNR and CDR2 is FQNEAQ (reference sequence). There are 16 residues in the CDR3. Trimming left V 1 base short and J 0 bases short, with 10 bases between.

The rearrangement links TRBV28 to TRBJ1-1; 8 bases map to TRBD1. From germline, CDR1 is MDHEN and CDR2 SYDVKM. V trimming: 6 bases; J trimming: 1 base; junction bases outside the gene matches: 13. This CDR3 has 17 residues. Here the CDR3 DNA reads TGTGCCAGCAGCTTTCGGACAGGGTCGGGCGGGAACACTGAAGCTTTCTTT. Translating it yields CASSFRTGSGGNTEAFF.

The chain combines TRBV14 with TRBJ1-1; possible D gene TRBD1, 6 bases. CDR3 size: 16 residues. Trimming stripped 4 bases from V and 5 bases from J, with 20 bases between. Germline-derived CDR1 and CDR2 are SGHDN and FVKESK. The CDR3 spells CASSPTGGGRGTEAFF. The DNA of the CDR3 is TGTGCCAGCAGCCCGACCGGGGGGGGGCGCGGGACTGAAGCTTTCTTT.

This clone showed up just a few times. The same CDR3 also results from other DNA sequences found in this sample. V and J are TRBV3-1 (or the pseudogene TRBV3-2) and TRBJ1-5, with D tentatively TRBD1 (5 bases). Trimming took off 9 bases at V and 0 bases at J, with 12 bases between the two ends. The CDR3 covers 14 residues. The germline CDR1 and CDR2 sequences are LGHDT and YNNKEL (reference sequence). The CDR3 spells CARLGGTSNQPQHF. CDR3 nucleotide sequence: TGTGCCAGGCTGGGGGGGACTAGCAATCAGCCCCAGCATTTT.

Written as DNA, the CDR3 is TGTGCCAGCAGTCCCACAGGGGGCACAGCCCAGCATTTT. Translated: CASSPTGGTAQHF. The V gene is TRBV27, the J gene TRBJ1-5; 9 bases agree with TRBD1. The V gene's germline CDR1 is MNHEY and CDR2 SMNVEV (reference sequence). The CDR3 totals 13 residues. The junction had 7 bases not matched to a gene; V was cut back by 5 bases and J by 11 bases.